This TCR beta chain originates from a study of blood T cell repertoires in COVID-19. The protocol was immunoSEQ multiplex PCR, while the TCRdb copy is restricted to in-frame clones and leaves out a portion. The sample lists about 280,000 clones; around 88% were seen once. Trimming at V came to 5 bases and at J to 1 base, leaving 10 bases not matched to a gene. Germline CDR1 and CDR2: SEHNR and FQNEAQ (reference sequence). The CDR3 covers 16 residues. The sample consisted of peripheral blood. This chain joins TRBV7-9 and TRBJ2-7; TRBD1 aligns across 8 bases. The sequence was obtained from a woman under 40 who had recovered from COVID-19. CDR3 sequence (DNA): TGTGCCAGCAGCCTTCTCGGACAGGGAACATCCTACGAGCAGTACTTC. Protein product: CASSLLGQGTSYEQYF.